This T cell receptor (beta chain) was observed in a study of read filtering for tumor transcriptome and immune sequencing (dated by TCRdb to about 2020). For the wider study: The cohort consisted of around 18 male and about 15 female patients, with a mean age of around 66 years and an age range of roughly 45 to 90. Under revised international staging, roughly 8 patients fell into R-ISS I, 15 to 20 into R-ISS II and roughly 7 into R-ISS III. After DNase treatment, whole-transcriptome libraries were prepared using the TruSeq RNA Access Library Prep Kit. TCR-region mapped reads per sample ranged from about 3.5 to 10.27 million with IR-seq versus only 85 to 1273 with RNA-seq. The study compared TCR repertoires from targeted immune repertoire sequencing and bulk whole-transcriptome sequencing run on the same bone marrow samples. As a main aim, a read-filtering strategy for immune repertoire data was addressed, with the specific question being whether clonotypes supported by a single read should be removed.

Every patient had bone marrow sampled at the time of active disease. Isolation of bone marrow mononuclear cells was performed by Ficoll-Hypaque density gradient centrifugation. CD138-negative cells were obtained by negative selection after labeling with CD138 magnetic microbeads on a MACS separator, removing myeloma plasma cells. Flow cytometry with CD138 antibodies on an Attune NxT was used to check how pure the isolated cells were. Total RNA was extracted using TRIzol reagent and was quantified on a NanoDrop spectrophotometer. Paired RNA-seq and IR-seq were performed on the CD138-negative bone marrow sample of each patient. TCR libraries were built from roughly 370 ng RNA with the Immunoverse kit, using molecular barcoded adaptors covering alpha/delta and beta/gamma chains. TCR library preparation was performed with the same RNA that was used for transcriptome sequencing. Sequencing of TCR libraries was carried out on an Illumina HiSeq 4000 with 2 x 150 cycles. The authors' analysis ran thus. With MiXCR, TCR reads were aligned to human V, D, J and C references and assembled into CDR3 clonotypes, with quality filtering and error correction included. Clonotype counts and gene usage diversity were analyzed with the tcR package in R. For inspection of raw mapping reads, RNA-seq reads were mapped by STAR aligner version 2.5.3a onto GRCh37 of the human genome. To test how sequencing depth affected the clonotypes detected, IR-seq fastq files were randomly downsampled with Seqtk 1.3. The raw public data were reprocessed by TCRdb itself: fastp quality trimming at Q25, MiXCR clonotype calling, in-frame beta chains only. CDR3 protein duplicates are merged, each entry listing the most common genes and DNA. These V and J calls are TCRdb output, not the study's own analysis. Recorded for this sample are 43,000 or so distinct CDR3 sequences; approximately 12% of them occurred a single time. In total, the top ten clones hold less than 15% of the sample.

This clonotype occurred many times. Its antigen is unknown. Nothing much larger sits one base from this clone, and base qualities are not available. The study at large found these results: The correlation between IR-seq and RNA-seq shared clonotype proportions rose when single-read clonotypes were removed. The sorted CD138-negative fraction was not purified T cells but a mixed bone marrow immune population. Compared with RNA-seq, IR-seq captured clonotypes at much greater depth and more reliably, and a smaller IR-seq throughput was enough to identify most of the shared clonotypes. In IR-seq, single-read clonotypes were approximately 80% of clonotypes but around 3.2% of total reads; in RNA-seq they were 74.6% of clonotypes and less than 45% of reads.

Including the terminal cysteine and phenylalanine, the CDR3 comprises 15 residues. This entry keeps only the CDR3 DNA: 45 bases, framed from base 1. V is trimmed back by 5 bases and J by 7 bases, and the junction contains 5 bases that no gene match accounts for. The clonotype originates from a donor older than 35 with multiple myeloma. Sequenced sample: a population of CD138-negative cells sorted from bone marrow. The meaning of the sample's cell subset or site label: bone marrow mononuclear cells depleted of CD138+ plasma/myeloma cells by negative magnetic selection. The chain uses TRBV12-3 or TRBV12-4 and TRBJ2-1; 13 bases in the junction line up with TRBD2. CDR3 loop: CASSTSGRARNEQFF. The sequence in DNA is TGTGCCAGCAGTACTAGCGGGAGGGCCAGGAATGAGCAGTTCTTC.